A selection of T cell receptor beta chains follows, all from one sample in a study of T-cell memory formation after mild COVID-19. Using its own MiXCR run on the 5' RACE reads, TCRdb lists one record per CDR3 protein. The repertoire holds about 560,000 distinct CDR3 sequences, about 18% seen once, with about 8.1% in the top ten. The sequencing input was PBMCs or a T cell subset sorted from them (not recorded which). The source of these receptors is an adult woman who had mild COVID-19 (a few samples of this study predate the infection). Cell type and time point are not known. CDR3s include the opening cysteine and the closing phenylalanine or tryptophan. Fields, in order: J gene, D gene, V gene, clone size, CDR3 DNA, CDR3 protein. A D gene is named only where the DNA matches it firmly. A clone size is listed for some rows: how often the clone was seen (once, few, many), or a class if it is expanded.

j_gene: TRBJ2-3
d_gene: NA
v_gene: TRBV23-1
abundance: many
CDR3nt: TGCGCCAGCAGTCAGAGCCTCATGGGCACAGATACGCAGTATTTT
CDR3aa: CASSQSLMGTDTQYF

j_gene: TRBJ1-2
d_gene: NA
v_gene: TRBV6-5
abundance: NA
CDR3nt: TGTGCCAGCAGTTACGCCGCGGGGGGCTATGGCTACACCTTC
CDR3aa: CASSYAAGGYGYTF

j_gene: TRBJ2-7
d_gene: NA
v_gene: TRBV27
abundance: many
CDR3nt: TGTGCCAGCAGTTTAATTGGACAGTCCTACGAGCAGTACTTC
CDR3aa: CASSLIGQSYEQYF

j_gene: TRBJ2-7
d_gene: TRBD1
v_gene: TRBV20-1
abundance: few
CDR3nt: TGCAGTGCTAGAGATTTAGGGACAGGCTTCTACGAGCAGTACTTC
CDR3aa: CSARDLGTGFYEQYF

j_gene: TRBJ1-1
d_gene: NA
v_gene: TRBV5-1
abundance: few
CDR3nt: TGCGCCAGCAGCTTCGGCCATATGGGGGGCACTGAAGCTTTCTTT
CDR3aa: CASSFGHMGGTEAFF

j_gene: TRBJ2-7
d_gene: NA
v_gene: TRBV18
abundance: few
CDR3nt: TGTGCCAGCTCACCGAGTATCAGGAAATTACGCTTCGAGCAGTACTTC
CDR3aa: CASSPSIRKLRFEQYF

j_gene: TRBJ2-5
d_gene: NA
v_gene: TRBV23-1
abundance: NA
CDR3nt: TGCGCCAGCAGTCAATGTCTCGATCAAGAGACCCAGTACTTC
CDR3aa: CASSQCLDQETQYF

j_gene: TRBJ1-2
d_gene: NA
v_gene: TRBV6-5
abundance: few
CDR3nt: TGTGCCAGCAGTTACGGTGGTAGCAGGGGCGCGTATGGCTACACCTTC
CDR3aa: CASSYGGSRGAYGYTF

j_gene: TRBJ2-7
d_gene: NA
v_gene: TRBV6-5
abundance: NA
CDR3nt: TGTGCCACCTCCGAGGGAAGCTCCTACGAGCAGTACTTC
CDR3aa: CATSEGSSYEQYF

j_gene: TRBJ2-1
d_gene: TRBD2
v_gene: TRBV12-3/TRBV12-4
abundance: NA
CDR3nt: TGTGCCAGCAGTTTGGGGACTAGGTTTCTCGATGAGCAGTTCTTC
CDR3aa: CASSLGTRFLDEQFF

j_gene: TRBJ1-1
d_gene: NA
v_gene: TRBV5-6
abundance: NA
CDR3nt: TGTGCCAGCAGCTTGGAGTGGAACACTGAAGCTTTCTTT
CDR3aa: CASSLEWNTEAFF

j_gene: TRBJ1-2
d_gene: NA
v_gene: TRBV5-5
abundance: NA
CDR3nt: TGTGCCAGCAGCTTTGGGGGGGGCATCTATGGCTACACCTTC
CDR3aa: CASSFGGGIYGYTF